This T cell receptor beta chain was captured in a study of blood T cell repertoires in COVID-19 (dated by TCRdb to the early 2020s). Regarding the research as a whole: The collaborator samples originated in the United States, Italy and Spain and spanned the acute and convalescent phases of COVID-19. Where available, HLA class I and class II types were taken from metadata supplied by the sample provider and were not determined by assay-based typing. Sample metadata almost always included a de-identified subject ID, COVID-19 status, age in years and sex. Deeply sampled blood TCRbeta repertoires from subjects exposed to, actively infected with, or recovered from COVID-19 were included in the dataset. The repertoires were released in a freely available public database meant as a resource for research on the immune response to SARS-CoV-2. The material from the prospective study consisted of cDNA or gDNA derived from T cells, B-cell-depleted T cells, or PBMCs. The samples were drawn from the first 160 participants of the ongoing ImmuneRACE study and from 1,200 or so subjects provided by 6 global collaborators. Broader findings and caveats from the paper: The amount of clinical and demographic metadata varied by source and participant and was provided uncurated.

Worth noting for this clone: The antigen it binds to is not known. Base qualities are missing; no much larger clone stands one base away.

TCRbeta CDR3 regions were amplified from genomic DNA using the immunoSEQ Assay, a bias-controlled multiplex PCR. From the authors' description of their analysis: The number of nucleated cells in each sample was estimated from the amplification of reference gene primers within the assay. Sequence reads were collapsed and filtered to measure the absolute abundance of every unique TCRbeta CDR3 rearrangement. For each sample, productive Simpson clonality was calculated by taking the square root of Simpson's diversity index across productive rearrangements. This immuneACCESS table, as held by TCRdb, lists in-frame sequences with V and J called but not all clones. Of the missing ones, under half trace to an unresolved V gene in checked studies; the others have no known cause. The V and J calls and clone size come from that table; D and trimming were worked out from the DNA. The table for this sample lists some 120,000 clones; around 83% of them were counted only once. Together, the top ten hold less than 20% of the sample.

The collaborating institutions used their own protocols to collect whole blood in K2EDTA tubes. For TCRbeta analysis, collaborators shipped samples as frozen whole blood, isolated PBMCs, or DNA extracted from either of those sample types. The CDR3 spans 20 residues, from the cysteine through the phenylalanine. This entry keeps only the CDR3 DNA: 60 bases, framed from base 1. Trimming takes 1 base from V and 2 bases from J, and the germline ends sit 21 bases apart. The germline V gene sets CDR1 to LGHNT and CDR2 to FRNRAP. This clonotype was sampled from a woman between 50 and 59 years old with acute or convalescent COVID-19. The chain is assembled from TRBV12-5 and TRBJ2-6; the D gene is possibly TRBD2, with 5 bases matching. Sequenced input: peripheral blood. The DNA sequence follows: TGTGCTAGTGGTTTGGCCCTTAAGGACTTAAAAGATCCTGGGGCCAACGTCCTGACTTTC. This translates into CASGLALKDLKDPGANVLTF.